One sample yielded the 8 T cell receptor beta chains listed below, sequenced in a study of glioma-infiltrating T cells. The iRepertoire nested amplicon-rescue multiplex PCR amplified TCR alpha and beta CDR3s from RNA. TCRdb re-called the multiplex PCR reads through MiXCR, storing one row per CDR3 protein. The sample has under 150,000 distinct CDR3 sequences, roughly two fifths seen once. Sequences were obtained from glioma tissue, nonneoplastic brain tissue, or PBMCs (not recorded which). These receptors came from a human donor with low-grade glioma or glioblastoma, undergoing nonglioma brain surgery, or in good health (not recorded which).

V and J are TRBV4-1 and TRBJ1-3; D gene uncertain. V was cut by 1 base and J by 3 bases, with 7 bases left in between. Looked up from germline, CDR1 is MGHRA and CDR2 is YSYEKL. The CDR3 covers 14 residues. CDR3 DNA sequence: TGCGCCAGCAGCCAAGGCCACGGTGGAAACACCATATATTTT. It translates to CASSQGHGGNTIYF.

The chain has TRBV27 and TRBJ1-6, with D perhaps TRBD1 (6 bases). The CDR3 is made up of 13 amino acids. V was shortened by 3 bases and J by 10 bases, with 10 bases between the two germline ends. Germline lookup yields CDR1 MNHEY and CDR2 SMNVEV (reference sequence). The CDR3 sequence: CASSLAGVSPLHF. CDR3 DNA: TGTGCCAGCAGTTTGGCAGGGGTATCACCCCTCCACTTT.

V is TRBV19 and J is TRBJ2-1; TRBD1 matches 7 bases. From germline, CDR1 is LNHDA and CDR2 SQIVND (reference sequence). The CDR3 has 14 amino acids. V was pared by 7 bases and J by 6 bases, with 9 bases of the junction left unmatched. CDR3 DNA sequence: TGTGCCAGTAACCGACAGGGAACCGGCAATGAGCAGTTCTTC. It yields the protein CASNRQGTGNEQFF.

This clonotype was counted at least ten times. The V gene is TRBV20-1, the J gene TRBJ2-1, with TRBD2 as a possible D gene (5 bases). V was pared by 5 bases and J by 7 bases, with 9 bases between. The V gene's germline CDR1 is DFQATT and CDR2 SNEGSKA (reference sequence). The CDR3 consists of 11 residues. The CDR3 nucleotides are TGCAGTGCTTATAGGAGGAATGAGCAGTTCTTC. It encodes CSAYRRNEQFF.

This clonotype was counted at least ten times. The rearrangement joins TRBV20-1 to TRBJ2-1; D ambiguous. The CDR3 is made up of 13 amino acids. CDR1 and CDR2 from the germline V gene are DFQATT and SNEGSKA (reference sequence). V was cut by 0 bases and J by 3 bases, with 6 bases left in between. DNA of the CDR3: TGCAGTGCTAGAGATCGCGACTACAATGAGCAGTTCTTC. It yields the protein CSARDRDYNEQFF.

With respect to this clonotype: A much larger clone differs from this one at a single base, so this may be a read error. The J gene is TRBJ1-1, the V gene TRBV7-9; D might be TRBD1 (5 bases). The CDR3 contains 14 residues. The germline CDR1 and CDR2 sequences are SEHNR and FQNEAQ (reference sequence). CDR3 in amino acids: CASRLEQVNTEAFF. As DNA, the CDR3 is TGTGCCAGCAGATTAGAACAGGTTAACACTGAAGCTTTCTTT.

The chain couples TRBV20-1 to TRBJ2-3; D unclear. CDR1 is DFQATT and CDR2 is SNEGSKA in the germline V gene (reference sequence). Trimming removed 2 bases at V and 6 bases at J, with 9 bases between. This CDR3 is built from 12 residues. The CDR3 loop reads CSARRPADTQYF. The CDR3 nucleotides read TGCAGTGCTAGAAGGCCGGCGGATACGCAGTATTTT.

This clonotype was seen more than once but under ten times. The gene calls are TRBV28 and TRBJ1-5; TRBD1 agrees at 9 bases. V was clipped by 6 bases and J by 5 bases; unmatched bases: 8. The CDR3 consists of 15 residues. The germline V gene has CDR1 MDHEN and CDR2 SYDVKM. CDR3 coding DNA: TGTGCCAGCAGCCTGGGGGGACAGGGCCATCAGCCCCAGCATTTT. It yields the protein CASSLGGQGHQPQHF.